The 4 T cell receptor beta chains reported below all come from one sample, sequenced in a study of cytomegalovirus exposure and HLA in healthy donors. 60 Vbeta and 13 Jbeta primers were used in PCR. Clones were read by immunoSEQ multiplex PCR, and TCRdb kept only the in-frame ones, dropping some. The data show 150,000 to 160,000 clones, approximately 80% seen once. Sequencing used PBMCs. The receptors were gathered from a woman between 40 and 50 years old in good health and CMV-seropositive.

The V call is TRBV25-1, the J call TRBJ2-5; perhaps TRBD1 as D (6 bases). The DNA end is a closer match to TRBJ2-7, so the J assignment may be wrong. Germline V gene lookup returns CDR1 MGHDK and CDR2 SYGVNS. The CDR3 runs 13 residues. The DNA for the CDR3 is TGTGCCAGCAGTGACAGGGGCCTAGGCGAGCAGTACTTC. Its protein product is CASSDRGLGEQYF.

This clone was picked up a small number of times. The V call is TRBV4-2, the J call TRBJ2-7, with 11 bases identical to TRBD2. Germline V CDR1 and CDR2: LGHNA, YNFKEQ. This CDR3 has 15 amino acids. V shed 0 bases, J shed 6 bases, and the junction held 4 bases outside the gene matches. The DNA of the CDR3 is TGTGCCAGCAGCCAAGATCCGGGACTAGCGGTCGAGCAGTACTTC. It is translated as CASSQDPGLAVEQYF.

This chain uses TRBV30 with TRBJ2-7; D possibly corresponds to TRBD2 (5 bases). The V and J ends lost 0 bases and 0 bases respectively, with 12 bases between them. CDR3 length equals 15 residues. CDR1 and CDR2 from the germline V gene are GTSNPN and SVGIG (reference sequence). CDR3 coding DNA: TGTGCCTGGAGTGTCCCCCCGGGGAGCTCCTACGAGCAGTACTTC. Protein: CAWSVPPGSSYEQYF.

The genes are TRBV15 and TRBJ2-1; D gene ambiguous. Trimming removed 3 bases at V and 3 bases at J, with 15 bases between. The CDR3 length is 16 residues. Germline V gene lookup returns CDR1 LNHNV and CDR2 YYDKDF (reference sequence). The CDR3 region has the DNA TGTGCCACCAGCAGGCGAGCGACCATGGGCTACAATGAGCAGTTCTTC. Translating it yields CATSRRATMGYNEQFF. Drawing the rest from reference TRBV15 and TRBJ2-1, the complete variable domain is DAMVIQNPRYQVTQFGKPVTLSCSQTLNHNVMYWYQQKSSQAPKLLFHYYDKDFNNEADTPDNFQSRRPNTSFCFLDIRSPGLGDTAMYLCATSRRATMGYNEQFFGPGTRLTVL.